The present TCR beta chain was sequenced within a study of cytotoxic CD8 clonotypes in ibrutinib-treated CLL. Study details: The response samples were taken once patients had been treated for a median of about 12 months, range 6 to 36. Whole-study findings and limits: Clonality, elevated at ibrutinib response, dropped back toward baseline at progression. At the start, clonality exceeded age-matched healthy donors and followed circulating CD8+ T-cell counts.

Measured with immunoSEQ multiplex PCR; TCRdb has only the in-frame clones, and not every one. The sample has approximately 130,000 clones, roughly 80% seen once; the top ten hold approximately 3.5%. This clone was seen a single time. Its specificity is not known. The V and J ends lost 0 bases and 1 base, in that order; junction bases with no gene match: 3. In germline, CDR1 is SGHNT, CDR2 YYREEE (reference sequence). This CDR3 contains 16 residues. Libraries of TCR beta were made from around 2.1 micrograms of genomic DNA that came from cryopreserved PBMCs. The sequence derives from a human donor with chronic lymphocytic leukemia. The material sequenced was PBMCs, taken after 24 months of ibrutinib treatment. The V gene is TRBV5-4, the J gene TRBJ1-5; 8 bases line up with TRBD1. CDR3 protein: CASSLAGGLSNQPQHF. In DNA form, the CDR3 reads TGTGCCAGCAGCTTGGCAGGGGGCCTGAGCAATCAGCCCCAGCATTTT.